The present entry profiles one T cell receptor (beta chain) with its context. These data originate in a study of CD8 T cells in Susac syndrome. Germline CDR1 and CDR2: SQVTM and ANQGSEA. The germline V and J ends were trimmed by 5 bases and 0 bases, with 16 bases remaining between them. CDR3 size: 16 residues. Random hexamers were used to reverse transcribe the RNA input (about 0.5 to 1 ug). TCRdb reprocessed the immunoSEQ multiplex PCR reads with MiXCR, giving one entry per CDR3 protein. The sample lists 84,000 or so distinct CDR3 sequences, about 96% occurring once. The sequencing input was CD8+ T cells from PBMCs. The chain couples TRBV29-1 to TRBJ2-2, with D unclear. This clonotype was obtained from a human donor with Susac syndrome. This chain's CDR3 is CSVPIPGRPNTGELFF. In DNA, the CDR3 is TGCAGCGTTCCCATTCCGGGCAGACCGAACACCGGGGAGCTGTTTTTT.